The sequence of this TCR beta chain was determined in a study of identifying expanded T cells in peripheral blood. Study-level findings and limits: About 1.2 clones differed between technical replicates, versus around 15 and 18 over time.

This CDR3 is built from 11 residues. Trimming cost V 2 bases and J 0 bases, with 0 bases left between them. The germline gives CDR1 SGHNT, CDR2 YYREEE (reference sequence). Remarks on this clone: The antigen remains unidentified.

No infections or other immune events were documented during collection. The repertoire was sequenced with immunoSEQ multiplex PCR; TCRdb's copy has only in-frame clones and lacks some. The table shows 55,000 to 80,000 clones, with around 81% occurring only once. The sequenced sample consisted of blood. The source of this sequence is a person between 18 and 75 years old in good health. The chain uses TRBV5-4 and TRBJ2-7; no firm D call. The CDR3 region has the DNA TGTGCCAGCAGCTTCTCCTACGAGCAGTACTTC. Translating it yields CASSFSYEQYF.